Following are 27 T cell receptor beta chains from one sample sequenced in a study of T-cell reconstitution after alpha-beta-depleted transplantation in children. Preparation of the TCRbeta library involved a method that used unique molecular identifiers. Each CDR3 protein is one row after TCRdb ran MiXCR on the PCR reads. The sample records approximately 400,000 distinct CDR3 sequences, 15% to 20% being singletons. Sequencing was performed on PBMCs, mostly from graft donor cells, taken 360 days after TCRalphabeta/CD19-depleted stem cell transplant. Source of these receptors: a boy under three years old who had a stem cell transplant for Wiskott-Aldrich syndrome, so the T cells may come from the graft donor.

This clonotype was found a few times. The chain employs TRBV5-1 and TRBJ2-7; D might be TRBD1 or TRBD2, each matching 5 bases. Trimming removed 0 bases at V and 3 bases at J, with 10 bases between. CDR3 length: 14 amino acids. Germline V CDR1 and CDR2: SGHRS, YFSETQ. The CDR3 reads CASSLVGDRYEQYF. The CDR3 region has the DNA TGCGCCAGCAGCTTGGTTGGGGACCGCTACGAGCAGTACTTC.

This clonotype was detected a few times. V usage is TRBV12-3 or TRBV12-4 and J usage is TRBJ2-2; 12 positions agree with TRBD1. The ends lost 7 bases at V and 4 bases at J; junction bases unmatched: 7. The CDR3 runs to 16 residues. In nucleotides, the CDR3 is TGTGCCAGCATCAAAGGGACAGGGGGCCTCACCGGGGAGCTGTTTTTT. It is translated as CASIKGTGGLTGELFF.

This clonotype has just a few counts. The chain has TRBV12-3 or TRBV12-4 and TRBJ1-6, with D hard to call. This CDR3 contains 14 residues. Trimming stripped 6 bases from V and 2 bases from J, with 8 bases between. The CDR3 bases are TGTGCCAGCAGGGAGGCAGCCTATAATTCACCCCTCCACTTT. Amino acid sequence: CASREAAYNSPLHF.

CDR3 sequence: CASSNTSGHPDEQYF. CDR3 coding DNA: TGTGCCAGCAGCAATACTAGCGGACACCCGGACGAGCAGTACTTC. This chain uses TRBV7-9 with TRBJ2-7; 8 bases line up with TRBD2. Trimming cost V 5 bases and J 5 bases; bases outside gene matches: 11. CDR3 length equals 15 residues. Germline-derived CDR1 and CDR2 are SEHNR and FQNEAQ (reference sequence).

CDR3 bases: TGTGCCAGCAGCTTAAGCAGTTACCCCTCTTTGTACTCTGGGGCCAACGTCCTGACTTTC. It specifies CASSLSSYPSLYSGANVLTF. The J gene is TRBJ2-6, the V gene TRBV7-3; no reliable D call. Germline V lookup: CDR1 SGHTA, CDR2 FQGTGA. The CDR3 sequence is 20 residues long. V lost 1 base, J lost 0 bases, and 19 bases lay in between.

This clonotype has at least ten counts. The chain is built from TRBV7-2 and TRBJ2-5, with 11 bases identical to TRBD2. The CDR3 extends over 14 amino acids. CDR1 is SGHTA, CDR2 FQGNSA, per germline. V shed 0 bases and J 14 bases; nucleotides not matched to a gene: 8. This chain's CDR3 is CASSLAVSGRAVYF. The DNA of the CDR3 is TGTGCCAGCAGCTTAGCAGTTAGCGGGAGGGCCGTTTACTTC.

This clonotype was seen a handful of times. V is TRBV19 and J is TRBJ2-1; 13 nucleotides match TRBD2. Per the germline V gene, CDR1 is LNHDA and CDR2 is SQIVND (reference sequence). V lost 4 bases to trimming and J lost 4 bases; unmatched junction nucleotides: 1. The CDR3 spans 15 residues. The CDR3 DNA is TGTGCCAGTAGTAAACTAGCGGGAGGGTACAATGAGCAGTTCTTC. As protein: CASSKLAGGYNEQFF.

This clonotype has more than one count but fewer than ten. J is TRBJ2-3 and V is TRBV5-1, with 12 positions matching TRBD2. Germline V lookup: CDR1 SGHRS, CDR2 YFSETQ. The J segment lost 7 bases and the V segment lost 0 bases, leaving 9 bases of the junction unmatched. The CDR3 has 17 residues. The chain's CDR3 is CASSLEPASGRANTQYF. In DNA, the CDR3 is TGCGCCAGCAGCTTGGAGCCGGCTAGCGGGAGGGCAAATACGCAGTATTTT.

V usage is TRBV12-3 or TRBV12-4 and J usage is TRBJ2-1; 10 nucleotides agree with TRBD2. J lost 9 bases, V lost 10 bases, and 12 bases had no gene match. The CDR3 is 14 residues long. CDR3 in amino acids: CAIGTSEVSSEQFF. The CDR3 DNA reads TGTGCCATCGGGACTAGCGAGGTTTCCTCTGAGCAGTTCTTC.

This clonotype showed up many times. The V and J genes are TRBV3-1 and TRBJ1-1; D unclear. The CDR3 totals 14 residues. CDR1 and CDR2 (germline): LGHDT, YNNKEL (reference sequence). Trimming took 3 bases from V and 5 from J, leaving 13 bases between them. The DNA for the CDR3 is TGTGCCAGCAGCCACCGAGAACGGGCGACTGAAGCTTTCTTT. Its protein product is CASSHRERATEAFF.

The V and J genes are TRBV6-2 or TRBV6-3 and TRBJ2-3; a weak D match, TRBD2 (7 bases). The CDR3 length is 14 residues. V was shortened by 6 bases and J by 5 bases, with 15 bases between the two germline ends. The germline V gene has CDR1 MNHEY and CDR2 SVGEGT. CDR3 sequence reads: CASRRGGGKDTQYF. CDR3 bases: TGTGCCAGCAGAAGAGGGGGGGGCAAAGATACGCAGTATTTT.

This clonotype was counted between two and nine times. The genes are TRBV19 and TRBJ1-1, with D tentatively TRBD1 (5 bases). The V gene's germline CDR1 is LNHDA and CDR2 SQIVND (reference sequence). V lost 7 bases to trimming and J lost 1 base, with 7 bases between them. The CDR3 runs to 12 residues. CDR3 DNA sequence: TGTGCCAGTAAAGACAGGAACACTGAAGCTTTCTTT. It codes for CASKDRNTEAFF. Combining the CDR3 with reference TRBV19 and TRBJ1-1 gives the whole variable domain DGGITQSPKYLFRKEGQNVTLSCEQNLNHDAMYWYRQDPGQGLRLIYYSQIVNDFQKGDIAEGYSVSREKKESFPLTVTSAQKNPTAFYLCASKDRNTEAFFGQGTRLTVV.

This clonotype showed up just a few times. V and J are TRBV7-8 and TRBJ2-1; D is unresolved. Per germline, CDR1 SGHVS and CDR2 FQNEAQ. The CDR3 has 15 amino acids. The V end lost 1 base, the J end lost 6 bases, and 13 bases lay between the germline ends. CDR3 sequence: CASSLVVRYGNEQFF. CDR3 bases: TGTGCCAGCAGCTTAGTGGTACGGTACGGCAATGAGCAGTTCTTC.

In this sample, this clonotype turned up many times. The rearrangement links TRBV5-1 to TRBJ2-5; D may be TRBD1 or TRBD2 (5 bases each). The germline gives CDR1 SGHRS, CDR2 YFSETQ. Trimming left V 1 base short and J 4 bases short, with 17 bases between. The CDR3 runs to 16 residues. CDR3 nucleotide sequence: TGCGCCAGCAGCTTGCGGGGACCCTCTCCGGGAGAGACCCAGTACTTC. It is translated as CASSLRGPSPGETQYF.

This clonotype came up a few times. This chain connects TRBV7-8 to TRBJ2-3; D call uncertain. Germline CDR1 reads SGHVS; CDR2 reads FQNEAQ. V was cut by 5 bases and J by 2 bases, with 14 bases left in between. This CDR3 contains 15 residues. CDR3: CASSLRTHSTDTQYF. CDR3 in DNA: TGTGCCAGCAGCCTACGAACTCATTCCACAGATACGCAGTATTTT. Filled out from reference TRBV7-8 and TRBJ2-3, the complete variable domain reads GAGVSQSPRYKVAKRGQDVALRCDPISGHVSLFWYQQALGQGPEFLTYFQNEAQLDKSGLPSDRFFAERPEGSVSTLKIQRTQQEDSAVYLCASSLRTHSTDTQYFGPGTRLTVL.

The chain joins TRBV20-1 to TRBJ2-7; D is possibly TRBD1 (5 bases). The V end was cut by 0 bases, the J end by 3 bases, with 9 bases between. The V gene's germline CDR1 is DFQATT and CDR2 SNEGSKA (reference sequence). CDR3 length equals 13 residues. The CDR3 nucleotides read TGCAGTGCTAGAGATTTTAGGGGCTACGAGCAGTACTTC. Its translation is CSARDFRGYEQYF.

This clonotype was observed a few times. The chain joins TRBV28 to TRBJ2-7; D call uncertain. This CDR3 region has 12 residues. V lost 5 bases, J lost 4 bases, and 9 bases lay in between. Germline V gene sequence: CDR1 MDHEN, CDR2 SYDVKM. CDR3 DNA: TGTGCCAGCAGTACGGTCAATTACGAGCAGTACTTC. Translation gives CASSTVNYEQYF.

Only a few counts were recorded for this clonotype. The rearrangement uses TRBV5-1 and TRBJ1-4; no clear D. Trimming pared 0 bases from V and 1 base from J, leaving 7 bases between. CDR3 length: 15 amino acids. Germline V gene data show CDR1 as SGHRS and CDR2 as YFSETQ. Written as DNA, the CDR3 is TGCGCCAGCAGCTTGGCTGGCAGAACTAATGAAAAACTGTTTTTT. Translating it yields CASSLAGRTNEKLFF.

There are a few counts of this clonotype. The chain carries TRBV4-3 and TRBJ2-3; maybe TRBD2 (5 bases). Germline V gene sequence: CDR1 LGHNA, CDR2 YSLEER. Trimming stripped 2 bases from V and 2 bases from J, with 17 bases between. This CDR3 comprises 17 residues. CDR3 in DNA: TGCGCCAGCAGCCAATACCTCATGGGAGCCGACACAGATACGCAGTATTTT. It encodes CASSQYLMGADTDTQYF.

The chain couples TRBV19 to TRBJ1-5; a weak D match, TRBD1 (6 bases). V was trimmed by 3 bases and J by 4 bases, leaving 16 bases between them. The CDR3 consists of 16 residues. CDR1 and CDR2 (germline): LNHDA, SQIVND (reference sequence). The chain's CDR3 is CASSIQSRGANQPQHF. CDR3 bases: TGTGCCAGTAGTATTCAAAGCCGGGGGGCTAATCAGCCCCAGCATTTT.

The rearrangement uses TRBV5-1 and TRBJ1-1; tentative D call: TRBD1 (6 bases). The CDR3 consists of 14 residues. Germline assignment: CDR1 SGHRS and CDR2 YFSETQ. Trimming pared 0 bases from V and 3 bases from J, leaving 9 bases between. Here the CDR3 DNA reads TGCGCCAGCAGCTTGGCGGGGGCTTACACTGAAGCTTTCTTT. Amino acids: CASSLAGAYTEAFF.

This clonotype was observed a handful of times. The chain uses TRBV11-2 and TRBJ2-1, with TRBD2 matching 8 bases. Germline values: CDR1 SGHAT, CDR2 FQNNGV. This CDR3 comprises 15 residues. V lost 6 bases, J lost 7 bases, and 11 bases stayed unmatched. The CDR3 DNA follows: TGTGCCAGCAGGCGGGAGCGGGAGACTCGGAATGAGCAGTTCTTC. Translation: CASRRERETRNEQFF.

The genes are TRBV6-2 or TRBV6-3 and TRBJ2-5; 12 bases align to TRBD1. Trimming at V came to 0 bases and at J to 2 bases, leaving 16 bases not matched to a gene. CDR3 length: 21 residues. Germline V gene data show CDR1 as MNHEY and CDR2 as SVGEGT. CDR3 sequence: CASSYSVWTGTGGLLQETQYF. CDR3 DNA sequence: TGTGCCAGCAGTTACTCGGTTTGGACCGGGACAGGGGGCTTGTTGCAAGAGACCCAGTACTTC.

This clonotype was detected a few times. The J gene is TRBJ2-2, the V gene TRBV20-1; tentatively, D is TRBD2 (6 bases). V was pared by 2 bases and J by 6 bases, with 13 bases between. Germline-derived CDR1 and CDR2 are DFQATT and SNEGSKA (reference sequence). The CDR3 loop spans 14 amino acids. CDR3 in DNA: TGCAGTGCTAGACCGGGGGTACGGGCCGGGGAGCTGTTTTTT. It translates to CSARPGVRAGELFF.

The chain combines TRBV28 with TRBJ2-5, with a possible D match to TRBD1 (6 bases). The germline V and J ends were trimmed by 3 bases and 5 bases, with 13 bases remaining between them. Germline V gene lookup returns CDR1 MDHEN and CDR2 SYDVKM. The CDR3 totals 14 residues. The CDR3 region is CASSFSGAWETQYF. The CDR3 DNA sequence: TGTGCCAGCAGTTTCTCAGGGGCGTGGGAGACCCAGTACTTC.

This clonotype appeared a few times. CDR3 sequence reads: CASSQVRDRGYEQYF. The DNA for the CDR3 is TGTGCCAGCAGCCAAGTTCGGGACAGGGGGTACGAGCAGTACTTC. This rearrangement joins TRBV4-2 to TRBJ2-7; TRBD1 matches 11 bases. The J segment lost 4 bases and the V segment lost 1 base, leaving 3 bases of the junction unmatched. CDR1 LGHNA and CDR2 YNFKEQ come from the germline V gene. This CDR3 contains 15 residues.

This clonotype was detected only a few times. The chain uses TRBV24-1 and TRBJ2-1; D gene ambiguous. The CDR3 runs 15 residues. The V end lost 3 bases, the J end lost 6 bases, and 14 bases lay between the germline ends. The germline V gene encodes CDR1 KGHDR and CDR2 SFDVKD. The DNA for the CDR3 is TGTGCCACCAGTGATCCCGGGTGGGTAGGCAATGAGCAGTTCTTC. Translation gives CATSDPGWVGNEQFF.